The present entry profiles one T cell receptor (beta chain) with its context. The sample is drawn from a study of blood T cell repertoires in COVID-19. Study details: Samples of COVID-19 (acute and convalescent) were obtained from the United States, Italy and Spain. From T cells, B-cell-depleted T cells, or PBMCs came the material, which was cDNA or gDNA.

Per the original methods: Researchers report that nucleated cell counts were estimated from reference gene primer amplification. TCRdb's copy holds only in-frame clones and misses some; the assay was immunoSEQ multiplex PCR. V, J and clone size derive from that table, while D and trimming were established from the DNA sequence. The sample has hundreds of thousands of clones, around four fifths seen once. The germline gives CDR1 SNHLY, CDR2 FYNNEI. CDR3 length: 16 residues. With 4 bases clipped from V and 7 bases from J, the junction kept 9 bases outside the gene matches. Sequenced input: peripheral blood. This sequence originates from a woman aged 50 to 60 with acute or convalescent COVID-19. The rearrangement links TRBV2 to TRBJ1-6; the match to TRBD1 covers 8 bases. CDR3 DNA sequence: TGTGCCAGCAGTGGGCCTGGGCCAGGGGGCAATTCACCCCTCCACTTT. It yields the protein CASSGPGPGGNSPLHF.